This is a list of T cell receptor beta chains from one sample in a study of T cell responses to AZD1222 COVID-19 vaccine. The assay was immunoSEQ multiplex PCR, and TCRdb's table has in-frame clones only and misses some. This sample has 95,000 to 150,000 clones; 85% to 95% occur once, and the top ten carry 4% to 6%. Sequencing was performed on peripheral blood, taken 28 days after the second AZD1222 dose. These receptors were obtained from an adult who received the AZD1222 COVID-19 vaccine. Each CDR3 is given with its conserved first and last residue. D genes are given only for firm matches. Size is omitted from some rows. Given values are once, few, many or a class for expanded clones.

J gene: TRBJ2-3; D gene: NA; clone size: few; V gene: TRBV2; CDR3 DNA: TGTGCCAGCAACCGACAACCCACCACAGATACGCAGTATTTT; CDR3 protein: CASNRQPTTDTQYF
J gene: TRBJ2-5; D gene: NA; clone size: NA; V gene: TRBV6-4; CDR3 DNA: TGTGCCAGCCGTAGTCCGCCAGAGACCCAGTACTTC; CDR3 protein: CASRSPPETQYF
J gene: TRBJ1-1; D gene: NA; clone size: NA; V gene: TRBV20-1; CDR3 DNA: TGCAGTGCTCTCCAGAGGACTGAAGCTTTCTTT; CDR3 protein: CSALQRTEAFF
J gene: TRBJ2-7; D gene: TRBD1; clone size: NA; V gene: TRBV18; CDR3 DNA: TGTGCCAGCTCACCTTCGGACAGGGGGCTTAGTAAGTACTTC; CDR3 protein: CASSPSDRGLSKYF
J gene: TRBJ1-3; D gene: NA; clone size: NA; V gene: TRBV3-1/TRBV3-2; CDR3 DNA: TGTGCCAGCAGCCGAGTTGGTACTGGAAACACCATATATTTT; CDR3 protein: CASSRVGTGNTIYF
J gene: TRBJ1-2; D gene: NA; clone size: once; V gene: TRBV6-1; CDR3 DNA: TGTGCCAGCAGTTATGGCAGCGAGCGTGGCTACACCTTC; CDR3 protein: CASSYGSERGYTF
J gene: TRBJ2-2; D gene: NA; clone size: NA; V gene: TRBV6-5; CDR3 DNA: TGTGCCAGCAGCCAGATGGATATTTCCGGGGAGCTGTTTTTT; CDR3 protein: CASSQMDISGELFF
J gene: TRBJ1-1; D gene: NA; clone size: NA; V gene: TRBV11-1; CDR3 DNA: TGTGCCAGCAGCTTAGCCGAAGTGAACACTGAAGCTTTCTTT; CDR3 protein: CASSLAEVNTEAFF
J gene: TRBJ1-2; D gene: NA; clone size: NA; V gene: TRBV19; CDR3 DNA: TGTGCCAGTAGTATTGCCCCTTTCTATGGCTACACCTTC; CDR3 protein: CASSIAPFYGYTF
J gene: TRBJ2-7; D gene: NA; clone size: once; V gene: TRBV4-1; CDR3 DNA: TGCGCCAGCAGCCACCCCGGGGGTAGGGGGGGGATCTACGAGCAGTACTTC; CDR3 protein: CASSHPGGRGGIYEQYF
J gene: TRBJ2-3; D gene: TRBD2; clone size: NA; V gene: TRBV24-1; CDR3 DNA: TGTGCCACCAGTGCTTCTAGCGGGGGAGGATATACGCAGTATTTT; CDR3 protein: CATSASSGGGYTQYF
J gene: TRBJ1-1; D gene: NA; clone size: once; V gene: TRBV10-3; CDR3 DNA: TGTGCCATCAGGGGCCTAAACACTGAAGCTTTCTTT; CDR3 protein: CAIRGLNTEAFF
J gene: TRBJ1-1; D gene: TRBD1; clone size: NA; V gene: TRBV9; CDR3 DNA: TGTGCCAGCAGCCCCCTGACAGGGGATACTGAAGCTTTCTTT; CDR3 protein: CASSPLTGDTEAFF
J gene: TRBJ2-2; D gene: NA; clone size: NA; V gene: TRBV19; CDR3 DNA: TGTGCCAGTAGACTTAGGGGTACCGGGGAGCTGTTTTTT; CDR3 protein: CASRLRGTGELFF
J gene: TRBJ1-1; D gene: TRBD1; clone size: once; V gene: TRBV7-9; CDR3 DNA: TGTGCCAGCAGCCGTGGACAGGCGGGTTCGGGCACTGAAGCTTTCTTT; CDR3 protein: CASSRGQAGSGTEAFF
J gene: TRBJ2-3; D gene: TRBD2; clone size: NA; V gene: TRBV7-9; CDR3 DNA: TGTGCCAGCAGTCCAACTAGCGGCACAGATACGCAGTATTTT; CDR3 protein: CASSPTSGTDTQYF
J gene: TRBJ2-7; D gene: NA; clone size: NA; V gene: TRBV19; CDR3 DNA: TGTGCCAGTAGTAGAGGACGGGACTCCTACGAGCAGTACTTC; CDR3 protein: CASSRGRDSYEQYF
J gene: TRBJ2-7; D gene: TRBD1; clone size: NA; V gene: TRBV4-2; CDR3 DNA: TGTGCCAGCAGCCAAGACGGGACAGGGTTCAACGAGCAGTACTTC; CDR3 protein: CASSQDGTGFNEQYF
J gene: TRBJ1-6; D gene: TRBD1; clone size: NA; V gene: TRBV18; CDR3 DNA: TGTGCCAGCTCACCTCGACAGGGAGGGGAACTGGGGGCCCTCCACTTT; CDR3 protein: CASSPRQGGELGALHF
J gene: TRBJ1-1; D gene: NA; clone size: NA; V gene: TRBV10-1; CDR3 DNA: TGCGCCAGCAGTGAGTCGCCAGGGGCGGACACTGAAGCTTTCTTT; CDR3 protein: CASSESPGADTEAFF
J gene: TRBJ2-7; D gene: TRBD2; clone size: NA; V gene: TRBV12-5; CDR3 DNA: TGTGCTATAGCGGGGGGCGGGAGGCCCTACGAGCAGTACTTC; CDR3 protein: CAIAGGGRPYEQYF
J gene: TRBJ1-4; D gene: NA; clone size: once; V gene: TRBV19; CDR3 DNA: TGTGCCAGTAGTCGGCAGGGGAATGAAAAACTGTTTTTT; CDR3 protein: CASSRQGNEKLFF
J gene: TRBJ2-7; D gene: TRBD1; clone size: NA; V gene: TRBV2; CDR3 DNA: TGTGCCAGCAGGGGGACAGGGTTCCACGAGCAGTACTTC; CDR3 protein: CASRGTGFHEQYF
J gene: TRBJ1-3; D gene: NA; clone size: NA; V gene: TRBV6-1; CDR3 DNA: TGTGCCAGCAGTGAGGGCAGGGGCTACTCTGGAAACACCATATATTTT; CDR3 protein: CASSEGRGYSGNTIYF
J gene: TRBJ1-4; D gene: NA; clone size: NA; V gene: TRBV18; CDR3 DNA: TGTGCCAGCTCCCCCGACGGTGCAACTAATGAAAAACTGTTTTTT; CDR3 protein: CASSPDGATNEKLFF
J gene: TRBJ2-3; D gene: NA; clone size: NA; V gene: TRBV19; CDR3 DNA: TGTGCCAGTAGTGGGAGCGCAGATACGCAGTATTTT; CDR3 protein: CASSGSADTQYF
J gene: TRBJ1-2; D gene: NA; clone size: NA; V gene: TRBV4-1; CDR3 DNA: TGCGCCAGCAGCCCCGCCATTTATTCCTACTATGGCTACACCTTC; CDR3 protein: CASSPAIYSYYGYTF
J gene: TRBJ2-7; D gene: TRBD1; clone size: NA; V gene: TRBV19; CDR3 DNA: TGTGCCAGTAGTATTGGACAGGTCCGAGCGAACGAGCAGTACTTC; CDR3 protein: CASSIGQVRANEQYF
J gene: TRBJ2-7; D gene: NA; clone size: NA; V gene: TRBV9; CDR3 DNA: TGTGCCAGCAGCGTAACGACAGGCTACGAGCAGTACTTC; CDR3 protein: CASSVTTGYEQYF
J gene: TRBJ2-5; D gene: TRBD1; clone size: NA; V gene: TRBV9; CDR3 DNA: TGTGCCAGCAGCGTAGTCGGGGACAGACAAGAGACCCAGTACTTC; CDR3 protein: CASSVVGDRQETQYF
J gene: TRBJ1-2; D gene: NA; clone size: NA; V gene: TRBV20-1; CDR3 DNA: TGCAGTCCAATACTAAGGGAAGGCTACACCTTC; CDR3 protein: CSPILREGYTF
J gene: TRBJ2-1; D gene: TRBD2; clone size: NA; V gene: TRBV5-1; CDR3 DNA: TGCGCCAGCAGCCCACTAAGCGGGGGGGTTTTTAATGAGCAGTTCTTC; CDR3 protein: CASSPLSGGVFNEQFF
J gene: TRBJ1-4; D gene: TRBD1; clone size: NA; V gene: TRBV11-2; CDR3 DNA: TGTGCCAGCAGCTTATCCCCAGGGGGTAATGAAAAACTGTTTTTT; CDR3 protein: CASSLSPGGNEKLFF